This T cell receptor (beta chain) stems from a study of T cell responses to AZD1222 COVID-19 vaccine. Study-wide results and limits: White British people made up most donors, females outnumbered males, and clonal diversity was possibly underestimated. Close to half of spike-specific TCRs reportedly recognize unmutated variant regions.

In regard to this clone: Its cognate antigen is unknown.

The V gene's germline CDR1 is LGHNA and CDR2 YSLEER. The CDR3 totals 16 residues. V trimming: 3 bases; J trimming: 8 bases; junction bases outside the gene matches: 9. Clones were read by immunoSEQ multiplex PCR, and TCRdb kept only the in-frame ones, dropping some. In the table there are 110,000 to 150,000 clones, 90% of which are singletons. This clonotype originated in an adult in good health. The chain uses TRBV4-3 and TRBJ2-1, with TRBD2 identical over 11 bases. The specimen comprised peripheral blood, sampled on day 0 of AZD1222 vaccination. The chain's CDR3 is CASSQVLAGGRDEQFF. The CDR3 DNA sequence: TGCGCCAGCAGCCAGGTCCTAGCGGGAGGAAGGGATGAGCAGTTCTTC.